Below are 16 T cell receptor beta chains sequenced from a single sample in a study of T cells in Graves' hyperthyroidism and ophthalmopathy. Amplified TCR beta CDR3 regions derived from RNA transcripts. An initial round of RT-PCR targeting the TCR CDR3 relied on the HTBI primer set. TCRdb fed the multiplex PCR reads into MiXCR, producing one record per CDR3 protein. The sample lists 300,000 or so distinct CDR3 sequences; roughly a fifth were seen once. The sequenced sample consisted of blood. Receptors originate from a woman aged 50 to 65 with Graves' hyperthyroidism.

This rearrangement joins TRBV28 to TRBJ2-2, with D perhaps matching TRBD1 (6 bases). The CDR3 consists of 15 residues. CDR1 and CDR2 from the germline V gene are MDHEN and SYDVKM. The V end was cut by 4 bases, the J end by 6 bases, with 15 bases between. CDR3 region: CASSYRVHGSGELFF. Here the CDR3 DNA reads TGTGCCAGCAGTTACAGGGTCCATGGGTCCGGGGAGCTGTTTTTT. Full variable domain (missing parts from reference TRBV28 and TRBJ2-2): DVKVTQSSRYLVKRTGEKVFLECVQDMDHENMFWYRQDPGLGLRLIYFSYDVKMKEKGDIPEGYSVSREKKERFSLILESASTNQTSMYLCASSYRVHGSGELFFGEGSRLTVL.

In this sample, this clonotype turned up many times. The V and J genes are TRBV2 and TRBJ2-3, with 8 bases aligning to TRBD1. J was trimmed by 4 bases and V by 6 bases; bases with no gene match: 12. CDR1 SNHLY and CDR2 FYNNEI come from the germline V gene. This CDR3 contains 16 residues. The CDR3 here is CASSPRTGSRSDTQYF. The CDR3 region has the DNA TGTGCCAGCAGCCCCAGGACAGGGAGCCGCTCAGATACGCAGTATTTT.

The chain couples TRBV30 to TRBJ1-4; D is unclear. CDR3 length: 13 amino acids. Germline CDR1 GTSNPN, CDR2 SVGIG (reference sequence). The V and J ends lost 3 bases and 8 bases respectively, with 13 bases between them. CDR3 in DNA: TGTGCCTGGAGGGACTCTCTAGAGGAAAAACTGTTTTTT. Translating gives CAWRDSLEEKLFF.

This clonotype was recorded many times. The chain recombines TRBV20-1 with TRBJ2-5, with TRBD2 matching over 7 bases. Germline V gene sequence: CDR1 DFQATT, CDR2 SNEGSKA (reference sequence). The CDR3 spans 16 residues. Trimming took 0 bases from V and 1 from J; bases not matched to a gene: 8. As DNA, the CDR3 is TGCAGTGCTAGAGATCAAAAGCGGGGCATCCAAGAGACCCAGTACTTC. Translated: CSARDQKRGIQETQYF.

This clonotype has a count of ten or more. The rearrangement joins TRBV20-1 to TRBJ2-7, with D perhaps matching TRBD2 (5 bases). Germline V lookup: CDR1 DFQATT, CDR2 SNEGSKA (reference sequence). The V end was cut by 6 bases, the J end by 2 bases, with 11 bases between. The CDR3 length is 12 residues. In DNA, the CDR3 is TGCAGTGCCCAGGACTTTACCTACGAGCAGTACTTC. Protein: CSAQDFTYEQYF.

This clonotype turned up a few times. V gene TRBV7-9 combines with J gene TRBJ2-1, with 9 bases aligning to TRBD1. This CDR3 region has 18 residues. V shed 2 bases and J 4 bases; nucleotides not matched to a gene: 12. Germline CDR1 is SEHNR and CDR2 is FQNEAQ (reference sequence). CDR3 sequence reads: CASSLLLVTGQGYNEQFF. In DNA form, the CDR3 reads TGTGCCAGCAGCTTACTATTAGTTACGGGACAGGGTTACAATGAGCAGTTCTTC.

This clonotype was found many times. The V and J genes are TRBV30 and TRBJ2-1; TRBD2 matches 8 bases. The CDR3 runs 16 residues. Losses at the gene ends were 0 bases for V and 3 bases for J; bases not matched to a gene: 7. Germline loops: CDR1 GTSNPN, CDR2 SVGIG (reference sequence). CDR3 DNA sequence: TGTGCCTGGAGTGTACTCCGCGGGGGGCTCTACAATGAGCAGTTCTTC. Translated: CAWSVLRGGLYNEQFF.

This clonotype has only a few counts. The rearrangement links TRBV5-4 to TRBJ2-7, with TRBD2 identical over 7 bases. The CDR3 is made up of 11 amino acids. Germline CDR1 SGHNT, CDR2 YYREEE (reference sequence). The junction had 1 base not matched to a gene; V was cut back by 1 base and J by 9 bases. CDR3 DNA: TGTGCCAGCAGCTTGTCTAGCGGGCAGTACTTC. Translating it yields CASSLSSGQYF.

At least ten counts were recorded for this clonotype. The rearrangement links TRBV5-1 to TRBJ1-2; 7 nucleotides agree with TRBD1. The CDR3 is 18 residues long. Germline V gene lookup returns CDR1 SGHRS and CDR2 YFSETQ. V was pared by 0 bases and J by 1 base, with 12 bases of the junction left unmatched. The CDR3 reads CASSLAWAGDSLNYGYTF. Here the CDR3 DNA reads TGCGCCAGCAGCTTGGCCTGGGCCGGGGACAGCCTTAACTATGGCTACACCTTC.

The chain recombines TRBV28 with TRBJ1-2; D is ambiguous. Trimming took 5 bases from V and 8 from J, leaving 15 bases between them. The length of the CDR3 is 13 residues. Germline-derived CDR1 and CDR2 are MDHEN and SYDVKM. CDR3 nucleotide sequence: TGTGCCAGCAGTCCCCCCTACCAGAAGGGCTACACCTTC. Encoded protein: CASSPPYQKGYTF.

V usage is TRBV6-2 or TRBV6-3 and J usage is TRBJ1-5; the D gene is possibly TRBD1 (5 bases). V lost 5 bases to trimming and J lost 4 bases, with 15 bases between them. The CDR3 totals 15 residues. Germline lookup yields CDR1 MNHEY and CDR2 SVGEGT. Here the CDR3 reads CASSREQGPNQPQHF. The CDR3 region has the DNA TGTGCCAGCAGTCGGGAGCAGGGACCTAATCAGCCCCAGCATTTT.

This clonotype was observed at least ten times. In DNA form, the CDR3 reads TGTGCCAGCAGTTTATTGGCAGGAACAGATCAGCCCCAGCATTTT. Translation: CASSLLAGTDQPQHF. This chain connects TRBV28 to TRBJ1-5; D uncertain. This CDR3 comprises 15 residues. The germline CDR1 and CDR2 sequences are MDHEN and SYDVKM. V shed 1 base and J shed 5 bases, with 12 bases lying between them.

The rearrangement joins TRBV25-1 to TRBJ2-7; D gene uncertain. Looked up from germline, CDR1 is MGHDK and CDR2 is SYGVNS. The CDR3 has 13 amino acids. Trimming took 2 bases from V and 2 from J, leaving 7 bases between them. The CDR3 sequence: CASSELRTYEQYF. The CDR3 DNA is TGTGCCAGCAGTGAACTCAGAACCTACGAGCAGTACTTC.

This clonotype was counted many times. The chain uses TRBV7-2 and TRBJ1-2; 8 bases fit TRBD1. The CDR3 totals 15 residues. CDR1 SGHTA and CDR2 FQGNSA come from the germline V gene. V lost 5 bases and J lost 2; bases outside the gene matches: 7. This CDR3 reads CASSLDNRGNYGYTF. CDR3 DNA: TGTGCCAGCAGCCTAGATAACAGGGGGAACTATGGCTACACCTTC. Drawing the rest from reference TRBV7-2 and TRBJ1-2, the complete variable domain is GAGVSQSPSNKVTEKGKDVELRCDPISGHTALYWYRQSLGQGLEFLIYFQGNSAPDKSGLPSDRFSAERTGGSVSTLTIQRTQQEDSAVYLCASSLDNRGNYGYTFGSGTRLTVV.

The chain recombines TRBV20-1 with TRBJ1-2, with 7 nucleotides matching TRBD1. This CDR3 has 14 residues. V lost 5 bases, J lost 1 base, and 7 bases stayed unmatched. CDR1 is DFQATT and CDR2 is SNEGSKA in the germline V gene (reference sequence). CDR3 in amino acids: CSASGGQINYGYTF. The CDR3, as DNA: TGCAGTGCTTCAGGGGGGCAAATTAACTATGGCTACACCTTC.

This clonotype has ten or more counts. The rearrangement links TRBV27 to TRBJ2-1, with D perhaps TRBD1 or TRBD2 (5 bases each). The V gene lost 10 bases and the J gene lost 4 bases, with 26 bases spanning the gap. The CDR3 length is 17 residues. Germline lookup yields CDR1 MNHEY and CDR2 SMNVEV (reference sequence). In DNA form, the CDR3 reads TGTGCCACAAAACAACAGCCGGGGCCTCCCTCTTACAATGAGCAGTTCTTC. Amino acid sequence: CATKQQPGPPSYNEQFF.